The present TCR beta chain was sequenced within a study of T cell responses to AZD1222 COVID-19 vaccine. Findings and limits, study-wide: All repertoire sampling was performed exclusively after the peak T cell response. The study reported that nearly half of spike-specific TCRs target unmutated variant regions. CD4 TCRs covered the whole spike, strongest at regions 160-218 and 743-854. Most donors were white British, females outnumbered males, and clonal diversity was possibly underestimated.

With respect to this clone: The antigen is not known.

Per germline, CDR1 MGHDK and CDR2 SYGVNS. V trimming: 6 bases; J trimming: 8 bases; junction bases outside the gene matches: 11. The CDR3 is made up of 16 amino acids. Only in-frame clones appear in the TCRdb table, and some are missing; sequencing was by immunoSEQ multiplex PCR. Of roughly 200,000 clones listed, around 93% are singletons. This sample comprised peripheral blood, obtained on day 0 of MenACWY control vaccination. The TCR originated in an adult in good health. The chain recombines TRBV25-1 with TRBJ1-4; the match to TRBD1 covers 11 bases. CDR3 in amino acids: CASSIGQGASGEKLFF. The CDR3 region has the DNA TGTGCCAGCAGCATAGGACAGGGGGCGTCAGGGGAAAAACTGTTTTTT.